One T cell receptor (beta chain) is described in this entry. This sample stems from a study of T cell changes during pregnancy in multiple sclerosis. The method was immunoSEQ multiplex PCR; TCRdb's version includes in-frame clones alone and lacks a portion of them. The sample yields about 99,000 clones, about 90% seen once. This CDR3 contains 15 residues. CDR1 is MDHEN, CDR2 SYDVKM, per germline. V lost 5 bases and J lost 3, with 16 bases in between. The sample here was peripheral blood, taken after pregnancy. This chain joins TRBV28 and TRBJ1-1, with TRBD1 as a possible D gene (6 bases). The clonotype was recovered from a female donor with multiple sclerosis, enrolled in a pregnancy study. CDR3: CASSIPGDGYTEAFF. The DNA for the CDR3 is TGTGCCAGCAGTATCCCAGGGGATGGGTACACTGAAGCTTTCTTT.